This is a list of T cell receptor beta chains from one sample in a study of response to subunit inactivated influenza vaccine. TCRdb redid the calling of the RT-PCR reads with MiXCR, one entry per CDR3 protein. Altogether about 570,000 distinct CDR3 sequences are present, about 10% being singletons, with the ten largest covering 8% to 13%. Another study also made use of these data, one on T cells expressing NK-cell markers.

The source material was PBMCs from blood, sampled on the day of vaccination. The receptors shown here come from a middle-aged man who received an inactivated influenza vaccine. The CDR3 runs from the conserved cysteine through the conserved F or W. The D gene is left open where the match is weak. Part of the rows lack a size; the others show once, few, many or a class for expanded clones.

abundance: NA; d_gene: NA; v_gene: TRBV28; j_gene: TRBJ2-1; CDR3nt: TGTGCCAGCAGGCCATCCGGAGGTAGCAATGAGCAGTTCTTC; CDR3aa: CASRPSGGSNEQFF
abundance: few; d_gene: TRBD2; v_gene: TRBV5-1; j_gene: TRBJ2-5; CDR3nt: TGCGCCAGCAGCCTGTCCGGCGGGGGTTTTGGAGAGACCCAGTACTTC; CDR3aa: CASSLSGGGFGETQYF
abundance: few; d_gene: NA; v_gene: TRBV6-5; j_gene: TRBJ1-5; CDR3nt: TGTGCCAGCAGTTACGGGGCGGGGGATGAGAGCAATCAGCCCCAGCATTTT; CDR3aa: CASSYGAGDESNQPQHF
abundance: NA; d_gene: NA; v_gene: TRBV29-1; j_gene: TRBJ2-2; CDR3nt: TGCAGCGCCCACTCCTCCAGCGGGAACACCGGGGAGCTGTTTTTT; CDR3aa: CSAHSSSGNTGELFF
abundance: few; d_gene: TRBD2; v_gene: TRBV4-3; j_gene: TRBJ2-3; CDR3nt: TGCGCCAGCAGCCAAGAACTAGCGGAGCACACAGATACGCAGTATTTT; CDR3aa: CASSQELAEHTDTQYF
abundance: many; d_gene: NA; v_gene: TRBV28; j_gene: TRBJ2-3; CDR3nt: TGTGCCAGCAGTAAGGGACGGACAGATACGCAGTATTTT; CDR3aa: CASSKGRTDTQYF
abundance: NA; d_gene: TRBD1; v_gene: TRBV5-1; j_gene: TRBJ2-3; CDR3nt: TGCGCCAGCATCCAACAAGGGACAGGGGGTGGTACGCAGTATTTT; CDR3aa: CASIQQGTGGGTQYF
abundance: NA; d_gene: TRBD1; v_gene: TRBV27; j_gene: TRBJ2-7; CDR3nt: TGTGCCAGCAGTTGGCGCCCCCGGGACAGGGACCCCTACGAGCAGTACTTC; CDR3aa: CASSWRPRDRDPYEQYF
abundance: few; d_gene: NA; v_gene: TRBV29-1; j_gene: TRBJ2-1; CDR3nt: TGCAGCGTTGAAACCGGGACCCCCAATGCAAATGAGCAGTTCTTC; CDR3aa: CSVETGTPNANEQFF
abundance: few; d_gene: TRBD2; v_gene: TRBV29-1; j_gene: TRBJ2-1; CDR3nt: TGCAGCGTAGCGGGATATGAGCAGTTCTTC; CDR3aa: CSVAGYEQFF
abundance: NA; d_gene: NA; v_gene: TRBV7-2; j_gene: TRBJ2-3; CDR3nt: TGTGCCAGCAGCTCCGGGTCGAGGCAGTATTTT; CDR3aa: CASSSGSRQYF
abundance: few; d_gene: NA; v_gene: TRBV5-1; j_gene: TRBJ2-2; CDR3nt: TGCGCCAGCAGCACCCTACAGGGTTCCCCCGGGGAGCTGTTTTTT; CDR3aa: CASSTLQGSPGELFF
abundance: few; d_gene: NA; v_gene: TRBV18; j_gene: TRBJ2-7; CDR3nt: TGTGCCAGCAGCCCACCACTTTCCTACGAGCAGTACTTC; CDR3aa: CASSPPLSYEQYF
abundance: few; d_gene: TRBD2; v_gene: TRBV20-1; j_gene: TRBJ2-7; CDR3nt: TGCAGTGCTAAAAGACAGGGGACTAGCGGGAGGGCCCTATACGAGCAGTACTTC; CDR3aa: CSAKRQGTSGRALYEQYF
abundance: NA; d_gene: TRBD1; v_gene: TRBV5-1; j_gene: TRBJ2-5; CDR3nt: TGCGCCAGCAGCGCGGGACAGGGTGCAGAGACCCAGTACTTC; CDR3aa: CASSAGQGAETQYF
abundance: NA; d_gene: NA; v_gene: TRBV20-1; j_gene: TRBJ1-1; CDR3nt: TGCAGTGCTAGCAGTTCCCTTTCCGGAGGTAGCACTGAAGCTTTCTTT; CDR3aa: CSASSSLSGGSTEAFF
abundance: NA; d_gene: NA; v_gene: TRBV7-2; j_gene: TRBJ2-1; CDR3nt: TGTGCCAGCAGCTTAGCGAAGGGGGGCATAGTAAATGAGCAGTTCTTC; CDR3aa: CASSLAKGGIVNEQFF
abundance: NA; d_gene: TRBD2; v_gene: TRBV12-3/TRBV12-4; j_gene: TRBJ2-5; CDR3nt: TGTGCCAGCAGTCACACTAGCGGCGGAGAGACCCAGTACTTC; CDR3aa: CASSHTSGGETQYF
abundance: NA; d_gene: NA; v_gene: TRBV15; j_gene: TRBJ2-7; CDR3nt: TGTGCCACCAGCAGAGGTTTCGTCTCCTACGAGCAGTACTTC; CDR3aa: CATSRGFVSYEQYF
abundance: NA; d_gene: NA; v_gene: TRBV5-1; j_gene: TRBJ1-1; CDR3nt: TGCGCCAGCAGCTCTTTTGGTCGAGGGGGTGTTGAAGCTTTCTTT; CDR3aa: CASSSFGRGGVEAFF
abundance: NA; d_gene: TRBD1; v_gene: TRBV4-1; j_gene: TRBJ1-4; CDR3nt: TGCGCCAGCAGCTCATCTCGGACAGGGGATGAAAAACTGTTTTTT; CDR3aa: CASSSSRTGDEKLFF
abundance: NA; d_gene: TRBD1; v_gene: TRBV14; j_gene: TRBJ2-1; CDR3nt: TGTGCCAGCAGCCAAGATCGGGGACAGTTTTACAATGAGCAGTTCTTC; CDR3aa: CASSQDRGQFYNEQFF
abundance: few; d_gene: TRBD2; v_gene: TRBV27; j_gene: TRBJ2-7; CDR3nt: TGTGCCAGCAGAGGGACTAGCGGGAGCTCCTACGAGCAGTACTTC; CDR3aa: CASRGTSGSSYEQYF
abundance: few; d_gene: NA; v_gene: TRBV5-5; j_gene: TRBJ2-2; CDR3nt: TGTGCCAGCAGCTTTCTGGGGTCGACCACCGGGGAGCTGTTTTTT; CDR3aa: CASSFLGSTTGELFF
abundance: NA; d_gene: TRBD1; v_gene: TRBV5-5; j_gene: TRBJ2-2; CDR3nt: TGTGCCAGCAGCCTACAGGGGGCTAGCGGGGAGCTGTTTTTT; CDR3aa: CASSLQGASGELFF
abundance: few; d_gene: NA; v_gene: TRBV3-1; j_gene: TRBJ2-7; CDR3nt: TGTGCCAGCAGCCGCAGTGGGGTTAGCTACGAGCAGTACTTC; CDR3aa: CASSRSGVSYEQYF
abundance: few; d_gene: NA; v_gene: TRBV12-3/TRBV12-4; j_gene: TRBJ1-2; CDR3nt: TGTGCCAGCAGTGGGGCTGGACAGCGAATAGGCTACACCTTC; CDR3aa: CASSGAGQRIGYTF
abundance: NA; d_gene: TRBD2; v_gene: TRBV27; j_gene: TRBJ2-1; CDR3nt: TGTGCCAGCAGTTTAGTGGGACTACAAAATGAGCAGTTCTTC; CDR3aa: CASSLVGLQNEQFF
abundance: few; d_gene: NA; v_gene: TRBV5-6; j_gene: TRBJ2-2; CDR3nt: TGTGCCAGTTTAACAGGGACCGGGGAGCTGTTTTTT; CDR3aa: CASLTGTGELFF
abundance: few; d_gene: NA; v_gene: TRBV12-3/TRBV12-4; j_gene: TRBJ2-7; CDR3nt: TGTGCCAGCAGTTTACAGGGGGGTAGCCACGAGCAGTACTTC; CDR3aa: CASSLQGGSHEQYF
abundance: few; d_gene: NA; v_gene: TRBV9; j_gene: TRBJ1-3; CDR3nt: TGTGCCAGCAGAGAGGGCTTCTCTGGAAACACCATATATTTT; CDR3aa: CASREGFSGNTIYF
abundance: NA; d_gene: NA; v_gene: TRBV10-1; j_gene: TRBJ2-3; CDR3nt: TGCGCCAGCAGTGAGTCGTACAGGGTGAGGCATGGCCACACAGATACGCAGTATTTT; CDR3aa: CASSESYRVRHGHTDTQYF
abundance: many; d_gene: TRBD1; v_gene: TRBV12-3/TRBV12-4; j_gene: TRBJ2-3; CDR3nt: TGTGCCAGCAGTTTAGGTTCAGGGGGCTCTGCAGATACGCAGTATTTT; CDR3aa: CASSLGSGGSADTQYF
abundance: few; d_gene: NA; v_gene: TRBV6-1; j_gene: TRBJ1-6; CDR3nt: TGTGCCAGCAGGGTGGAGAGGGATAATTCACCCCTCCACTTT; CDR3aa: CASRVERDNSPLHF
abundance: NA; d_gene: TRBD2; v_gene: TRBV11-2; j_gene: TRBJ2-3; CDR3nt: TGTGCCAGCAGCTTTGAAGCGGGAGTCGTTACAGATACGCAGTATTTT; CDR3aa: CASSFEAGVVTDTQYF
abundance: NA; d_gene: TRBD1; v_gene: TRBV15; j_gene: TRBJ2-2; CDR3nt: TGTGCCACCAGCAGCCGGGACAGAAGCACCGGGGAGCTGTTTTTT; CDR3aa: CATSSRDRSTGELFF
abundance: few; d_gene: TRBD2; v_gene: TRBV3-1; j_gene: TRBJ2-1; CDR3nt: TGTGCCAGCAGCCTCCTAGCGGGAAGATCCTACAATGAGCAGTTCTTC; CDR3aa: CASSLLAGRSYNEQFF
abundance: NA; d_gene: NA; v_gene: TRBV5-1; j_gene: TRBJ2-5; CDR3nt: TGCGCCAGCAGCTTGCTCCTGGAAGAGACCCAGTACTTC; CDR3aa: CASSLLLEETQYF
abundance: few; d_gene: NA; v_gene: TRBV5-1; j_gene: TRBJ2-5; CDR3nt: TGCGCCAGCAACCTCGGGATCCAACAAGAGACCCAGTACTTC; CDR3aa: CASNLGIQQETQYF
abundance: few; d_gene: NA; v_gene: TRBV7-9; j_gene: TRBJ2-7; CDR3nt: TGTGCCAGCAGCCCTTCTGGGCCCCTACATCGGGAGCAGTACTTC; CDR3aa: CASSPSGPLHREQYF
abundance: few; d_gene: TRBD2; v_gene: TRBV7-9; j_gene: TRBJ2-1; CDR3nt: TGTGCCAGCACCGAGGGAGCGGGAAGCTACAATGAGCAGTTCTTC; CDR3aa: CASTEGAGSYNEQFF
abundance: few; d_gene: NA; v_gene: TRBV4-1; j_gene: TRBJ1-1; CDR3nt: TGCGCCAGCAGCCAAGGGACCTTGATCACTGAAGCTTTCTTT; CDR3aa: CASSQGTLITEAFF
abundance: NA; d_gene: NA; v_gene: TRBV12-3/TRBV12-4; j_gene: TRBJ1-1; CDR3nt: TGTGCCAGCAGTCCCCTAGGGGGGGCAGGAACTGAAGCTTTCTTT; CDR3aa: CASSPLGGAGTEAFF
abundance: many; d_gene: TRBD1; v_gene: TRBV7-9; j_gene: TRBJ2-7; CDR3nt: TGTGCCAGCAGATCCGGGACAGGGTCCTACGAGCAGTACTTC; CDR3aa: CASRSGTGSYEQYF
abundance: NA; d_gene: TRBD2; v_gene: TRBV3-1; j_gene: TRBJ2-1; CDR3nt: TGTGCCAGCAGCCAAGGTGGACTAGCGGGATTCAATGAGCAGTTCTTC; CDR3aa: CASSQGGLAGFNEQFF
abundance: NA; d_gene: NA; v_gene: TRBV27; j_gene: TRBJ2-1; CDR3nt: TGTGCCAGCAGTTTAGGTAGGAATGGAGGCCATGAGCAGTTCTTC; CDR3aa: CASSLGRNGGHEQFF
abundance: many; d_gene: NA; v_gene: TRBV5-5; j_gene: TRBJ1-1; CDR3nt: TGTGCCAGCAGCTTGGACGGATCGAACACTGAAGCTTTCTTT; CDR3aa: CASSLDGSNTEAFF
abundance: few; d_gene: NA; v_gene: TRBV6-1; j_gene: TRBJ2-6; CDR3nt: TGTGCCAGCAAACCGGACCGGCGAGGTGGGGCCAACGTCCTGACTTTC; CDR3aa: CASKPDRRGGANVLTF
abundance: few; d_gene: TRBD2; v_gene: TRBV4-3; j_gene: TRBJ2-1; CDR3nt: TGCGCCAGCAGCCAAGATTTCATCGGATCGCGGGGGGGCCTGCATGAGCAGTTCTTC; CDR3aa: CASSQDFIGSRGGLHEQFF
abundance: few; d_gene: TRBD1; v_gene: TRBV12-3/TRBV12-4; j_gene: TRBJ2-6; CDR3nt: TGTGCCAGCAGTTGGGACAGCCGCTCCTCTGGGGCCAACGTCCTGACTTTC; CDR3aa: CASSWDSRSSGANVLTF
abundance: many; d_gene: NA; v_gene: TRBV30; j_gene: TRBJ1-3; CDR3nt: TGTGCCTGGAGTGTTCCAGAGAGGTGGAACACCATATATTTT; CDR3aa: CAWSVPERWNTIYF
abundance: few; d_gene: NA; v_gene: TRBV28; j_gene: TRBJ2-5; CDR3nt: TGTGCCAGCAGTTTACGGGGGAAAGAGACCCAGTACTTC; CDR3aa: CASSLRGKETQYF
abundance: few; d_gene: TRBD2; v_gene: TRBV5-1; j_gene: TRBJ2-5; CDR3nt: TGCGCCAGCAGCTCTAGCGGGACTAGCCAAGAGACCCAGTACTTC; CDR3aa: CASSSSGTSQETQYF
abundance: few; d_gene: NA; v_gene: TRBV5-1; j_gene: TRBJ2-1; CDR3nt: TGCGCCAGCGGCAGGGGGGGGGACTACAATGAGCAGTTCTTC; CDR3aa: CASGRGGDYNEQFF
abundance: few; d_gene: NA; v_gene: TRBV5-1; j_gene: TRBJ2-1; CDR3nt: TGCGCCACCCGATGGGGGGCTTCTGCCAATGAGCAGTTCTTC; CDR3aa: CATRWGASANEQFF
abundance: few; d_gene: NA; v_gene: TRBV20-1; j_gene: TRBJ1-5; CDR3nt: TGCAGTGCCCTACAGGGATATAGCAATCAGCCCCAGCATTTT; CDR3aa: CSALQGYSNQPQHF
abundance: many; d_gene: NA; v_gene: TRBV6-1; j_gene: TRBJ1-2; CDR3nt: TGTGCCAGCAGTAGGGGTTGGGGTAACTATGGCTACACCTTC; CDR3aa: CASSRGWGNYGYTF
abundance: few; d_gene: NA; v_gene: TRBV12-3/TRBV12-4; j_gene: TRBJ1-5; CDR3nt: TGTGCCAGCAGTTTTGTTCAGCCCCAGCATTTT; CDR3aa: CASSFVQPQHF
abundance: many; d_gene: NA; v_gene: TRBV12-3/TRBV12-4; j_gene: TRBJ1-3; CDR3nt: TGTGCCAGCAGTCGGGGGAACTCTGGAAACACCATATATTTT; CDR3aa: CASSRGNSGNTIYF